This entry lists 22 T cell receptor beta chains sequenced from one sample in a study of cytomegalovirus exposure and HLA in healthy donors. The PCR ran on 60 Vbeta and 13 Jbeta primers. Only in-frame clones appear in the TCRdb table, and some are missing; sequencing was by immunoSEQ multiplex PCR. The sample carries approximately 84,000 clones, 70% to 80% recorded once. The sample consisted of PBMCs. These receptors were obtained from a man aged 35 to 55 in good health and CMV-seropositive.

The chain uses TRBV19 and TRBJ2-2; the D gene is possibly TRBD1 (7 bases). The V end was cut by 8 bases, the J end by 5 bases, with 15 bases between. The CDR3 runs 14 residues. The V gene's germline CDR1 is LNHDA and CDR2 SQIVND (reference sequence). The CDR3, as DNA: TGTGCCAGTTCTTCACAGGGGAGGACCGGGGAGCTGTTTTTT. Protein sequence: CASSSQGRTGELFF.

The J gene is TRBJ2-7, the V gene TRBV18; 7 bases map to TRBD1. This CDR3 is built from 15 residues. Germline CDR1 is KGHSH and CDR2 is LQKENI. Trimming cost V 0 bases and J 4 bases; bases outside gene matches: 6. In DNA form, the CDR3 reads TGTGCCAGCTCACCACCGGGACAGCCACTTTACGAGCAGTACTTC. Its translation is CASSPPGQPLYEQYF.

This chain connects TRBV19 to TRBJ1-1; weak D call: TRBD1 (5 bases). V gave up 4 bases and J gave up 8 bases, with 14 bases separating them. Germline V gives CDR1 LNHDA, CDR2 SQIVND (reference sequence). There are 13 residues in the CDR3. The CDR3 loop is CASSTRGHAEAFF. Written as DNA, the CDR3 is TGTGCCAGTAGTACTAGAGGACATGCCGAAGCTTTCTTT.

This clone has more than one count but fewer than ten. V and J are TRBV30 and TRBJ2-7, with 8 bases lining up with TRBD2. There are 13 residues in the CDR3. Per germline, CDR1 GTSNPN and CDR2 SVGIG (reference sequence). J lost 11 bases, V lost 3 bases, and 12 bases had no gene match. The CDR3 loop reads CAWRGAGGPSKYF. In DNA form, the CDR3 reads TGTGCCTGGAGGGGGGCGGGAGGCCCCTCCAAGTACTTC.

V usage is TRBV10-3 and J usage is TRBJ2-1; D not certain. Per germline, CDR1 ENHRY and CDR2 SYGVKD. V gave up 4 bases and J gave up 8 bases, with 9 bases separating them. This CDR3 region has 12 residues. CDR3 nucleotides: TGTGCCATCAGTGGGCACGCCGATGAGCAGTTCTTC. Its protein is CAISGHADEQFF.

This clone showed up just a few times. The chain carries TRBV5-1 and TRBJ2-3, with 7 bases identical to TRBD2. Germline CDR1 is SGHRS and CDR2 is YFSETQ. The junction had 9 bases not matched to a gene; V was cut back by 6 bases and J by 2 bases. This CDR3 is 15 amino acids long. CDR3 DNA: TGCGCCAGCATCCAAGCGGGACGACCCACAGATACGCAGTATTTT. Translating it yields CASIQAGRPTDTQYF.

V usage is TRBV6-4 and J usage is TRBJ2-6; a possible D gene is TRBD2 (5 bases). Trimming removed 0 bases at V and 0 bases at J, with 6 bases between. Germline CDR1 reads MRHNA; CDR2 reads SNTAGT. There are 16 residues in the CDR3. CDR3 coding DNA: TGTGCCAGCAGTGACTCTGGGAGCTCTGGGGCCAACGTCCTGACTTTC. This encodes CASSDSGSSGANVLTF.

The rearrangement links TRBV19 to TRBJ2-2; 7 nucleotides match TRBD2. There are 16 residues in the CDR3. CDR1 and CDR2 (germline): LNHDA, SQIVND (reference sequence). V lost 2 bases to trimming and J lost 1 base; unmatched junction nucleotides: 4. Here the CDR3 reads CASSIRSGVNTGELFF. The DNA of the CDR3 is TGTGCCAGTAGTATAAGGAGCGGGGTGAACACCGGGGAGCTGTTTTTT. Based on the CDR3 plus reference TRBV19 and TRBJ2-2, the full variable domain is DGGITQSPKYLFRKEGQNVTLSCEQNLNHDAMYWYRQDPGQGLRLIYYSQIVNDFQKGDIAEGYSVSREKKESFPLTVTSAQKNPTAFYLCASSIRSGVNTGELFFGEGSRLTVL.

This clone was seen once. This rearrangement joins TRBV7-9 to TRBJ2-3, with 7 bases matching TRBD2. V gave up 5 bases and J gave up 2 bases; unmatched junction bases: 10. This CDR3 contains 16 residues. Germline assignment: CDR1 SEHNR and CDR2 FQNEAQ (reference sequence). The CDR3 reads CASSDSLAEITDTQYF. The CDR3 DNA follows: TGTGCCAGCAGCGATTCGCTAGCGGAGATCACAGATACGCAGTATTTT.

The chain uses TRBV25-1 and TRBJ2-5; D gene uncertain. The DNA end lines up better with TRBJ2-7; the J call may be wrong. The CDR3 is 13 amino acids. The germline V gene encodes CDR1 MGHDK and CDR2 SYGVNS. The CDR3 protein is CASRQASSYEQYF. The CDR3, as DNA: TGTGCCAGTCGCCAGGCGAGCTCCTACGAGCAGTACTTC.

CDR3 region: CASRRGQSINYGYTF. The DNA of the CDR3 is TGTGCCAGCAGGAGGGGACAGAGTATAAACTATGGCTACACCTTC. The V and J genes are TRBV6-5 and TRBJ1-2; 7 nucleotides align to TRBD1. This CDR3 region has 15 residues. Germline CDR1 MNHEY, CDR2 SVGAGI. J gave up 2 bases and V 6 bases, and 9 bases lay outside the gene matches.

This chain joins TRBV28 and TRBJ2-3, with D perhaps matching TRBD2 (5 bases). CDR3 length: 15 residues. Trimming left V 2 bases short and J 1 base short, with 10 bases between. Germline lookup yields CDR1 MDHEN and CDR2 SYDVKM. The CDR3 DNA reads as TGTGCCAGCAGTTTACCCCTTAGCGGCACAGATACGCAGTATTTT. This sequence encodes CASSLPLSGTDTQYF.

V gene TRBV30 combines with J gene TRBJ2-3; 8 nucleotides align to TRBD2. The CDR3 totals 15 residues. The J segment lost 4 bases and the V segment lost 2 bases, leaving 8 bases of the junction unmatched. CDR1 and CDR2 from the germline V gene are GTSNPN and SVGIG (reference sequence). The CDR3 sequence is CAWSSLAGTPDTQYF. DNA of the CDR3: TGTGCCTGGAGTTCCTTAGCGGGAACGCCAGATACGCAGTATTTT.

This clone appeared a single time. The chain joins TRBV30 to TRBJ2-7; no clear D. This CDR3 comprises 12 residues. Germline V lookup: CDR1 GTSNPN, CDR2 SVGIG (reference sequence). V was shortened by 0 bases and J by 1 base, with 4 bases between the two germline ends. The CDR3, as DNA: TGTGCCTGGAGTGTACTTTCCTACGAGCAGTACTTC. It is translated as CAWSVLSYEQYF.

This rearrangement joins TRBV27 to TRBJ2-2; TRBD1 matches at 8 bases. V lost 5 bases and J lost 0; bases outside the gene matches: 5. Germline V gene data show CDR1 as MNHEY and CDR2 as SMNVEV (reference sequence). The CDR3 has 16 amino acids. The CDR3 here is CASSGGQGTNTGELFF. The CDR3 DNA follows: TGTGCCAGCAGTGGAGGACAGGGTACGAACACCGGGGAGCTGTTTTTT.

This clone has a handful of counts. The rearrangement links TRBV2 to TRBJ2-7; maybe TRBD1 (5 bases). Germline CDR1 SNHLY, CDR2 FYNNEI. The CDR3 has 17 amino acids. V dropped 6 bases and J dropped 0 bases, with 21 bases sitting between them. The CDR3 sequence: CASSRSYSGNPSYEQYF. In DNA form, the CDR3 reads TGTGCCAGCAGCCGATCATACTCAGGGAATCCCTCCTACGAGCAGTACTTC.

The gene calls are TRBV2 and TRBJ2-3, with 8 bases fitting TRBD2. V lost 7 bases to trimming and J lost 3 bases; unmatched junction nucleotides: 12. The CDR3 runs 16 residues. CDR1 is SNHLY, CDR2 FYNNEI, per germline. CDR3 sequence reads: CASTIPRGGATDTQYF. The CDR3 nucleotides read TGTGCCAGCACCATACCTCGGGGGGGCGCGACAGATACGCAGTATTTT. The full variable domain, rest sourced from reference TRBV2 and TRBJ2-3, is EPEVTQTPSHQVTQMGQEVILRCVPISNHLYFYWYRQILGQKVEFLVSFYNNEISEKSEIFDDQFSVERPDGSNFTLKIRSTKLEDSAMYFCASTIPRGGATDTQYFGPGTRLTVL.

This CDR3 reads CASSSVYTGELFF. The CDR3 region has the DNA TGTGCCAGCAGCTCTGTATACACCGGGGAGCTGTTTTTT. The rearrangement links TRBV7-9 to TRBJ2-2; D is ambiguous. With 4 bases removed from V and 3 bases from J, the gap between germline ends came to 6 bases. Germline V gives CDR1 SEHNR, CDR2 FQNEAQ (reference sequence). This CDR3 has 13 residues.

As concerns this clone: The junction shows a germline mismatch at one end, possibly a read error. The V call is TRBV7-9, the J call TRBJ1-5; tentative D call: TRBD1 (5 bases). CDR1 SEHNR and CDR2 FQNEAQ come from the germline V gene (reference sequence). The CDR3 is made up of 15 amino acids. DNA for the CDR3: TGTTCCAGCAGCTTAGCCCAGGGTGGGGTCCAGCCCCAGCATTTT. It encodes CSSSLAQGGVQPQHF.

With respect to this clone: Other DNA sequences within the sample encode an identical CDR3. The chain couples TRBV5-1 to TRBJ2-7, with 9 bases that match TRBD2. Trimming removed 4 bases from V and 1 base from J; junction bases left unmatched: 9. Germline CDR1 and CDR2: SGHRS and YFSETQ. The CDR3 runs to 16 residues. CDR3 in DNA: TGCGCCAGCAGCCTCGGGGGGACTAGCATTTCCTACGAGCAGTACTTC. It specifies CASSLGGTSISYEQYF.

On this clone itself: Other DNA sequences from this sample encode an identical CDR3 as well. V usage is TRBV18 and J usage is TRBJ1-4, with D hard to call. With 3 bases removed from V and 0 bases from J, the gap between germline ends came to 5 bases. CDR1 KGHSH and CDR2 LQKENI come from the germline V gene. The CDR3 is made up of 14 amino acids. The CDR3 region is CASSPAATNEKLFF. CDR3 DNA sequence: TGTGCCAGCTCACCGGCCGCAACTAATGAAAAACTGTTTTTT.

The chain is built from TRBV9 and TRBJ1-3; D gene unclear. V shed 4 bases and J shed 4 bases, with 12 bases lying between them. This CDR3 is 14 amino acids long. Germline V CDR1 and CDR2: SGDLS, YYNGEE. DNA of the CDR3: TGTGCCAGCAGCCCCACGGGGTACGGAAACACCATATATTTT. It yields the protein CASSPTGYGNTIYF. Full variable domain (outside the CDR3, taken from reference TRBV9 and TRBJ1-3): DSGVTQTPKHLITATGQRVTLRCSPRSGDLSVYWYQQSLDQGLQFLIQYYNGEERAKGNILERFSAQQFPDLHSELNLSSLELGDSALYFCASSPTGYGNTIYFGEGSWLTVV.